This note documents a single T cell receptor beta chain sequence. One end of the junction fails to match germline, which may point to a read error. About 90 million PBMCs per unsorted sample were used for genomic DNA. Germline V CDR1 and CDR2: SNHLY, FYNNEI. CDR3 size: 13 residues. This sample is part of a study of shared clonotypes between healthy human individuals. Samples underwent the assay at deep level. The protocol was immunoSEQ multiplex PCR, while the TCRdb copy is restricted to in-frame clones and leaves out a portion. The sample yields approximately 500,000 clones, almost 80% seen once. This clonotype was obtained from a woman in her 40s in good health. Some clones in this sample may be carry-over from other donors' samples. The sample was PBMCs. V gene TRBV2 combines with J gene TRBJ1-1; D uncertain. CDR3 residues: CAGSEETGELAFF. The CDR3 region has the DNA TGTGCCGGCAGTGAAGAGACTGGAGAGTTGGCTTTCTTT.